This T cell receptor (beta chain) appears in the sequencing data of a study of blood T cell repertoires in COVID-19. This CDR3 is built from 13 residues. J was trimmed by 6 bases and V by 8 bases; bases with no gene match: 5. CDR1 GTSNPN and CDR2 SVGIG come from the germline V gene (reference sequence). Sequenced by immunoSEQ multiplex PCR; TCRdb stores in-frame clones only, minus some. Of approximately 360,000 clones in the sample, roughly 90% were seen once. This rearrangement joins TRBV30 to TRBJ2-3; 13 bases fit TRBD2. Material: peripheral blood. The receptor was isolated from a man aged 35 to 55 with acute or convalescent COVID-19. This CDR3 is CAGKLAGGDTQYF. CDR3 in DNA: TGTGCCGGAAAACTAGCGGGGGGGGATACGCAGTATTTT.